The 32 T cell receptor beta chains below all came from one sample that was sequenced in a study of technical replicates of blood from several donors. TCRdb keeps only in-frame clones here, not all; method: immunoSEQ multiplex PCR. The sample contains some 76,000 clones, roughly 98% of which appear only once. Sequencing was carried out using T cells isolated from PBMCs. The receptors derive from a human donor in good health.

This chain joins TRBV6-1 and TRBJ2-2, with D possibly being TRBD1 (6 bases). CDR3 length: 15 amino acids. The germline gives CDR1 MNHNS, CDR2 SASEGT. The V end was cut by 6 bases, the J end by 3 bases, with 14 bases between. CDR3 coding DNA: TGTGCCAGCAGACCTAACAGGGTGGACACCGGGGAGCTGTTTTTT. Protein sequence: CASRPNRVDTGELFF.

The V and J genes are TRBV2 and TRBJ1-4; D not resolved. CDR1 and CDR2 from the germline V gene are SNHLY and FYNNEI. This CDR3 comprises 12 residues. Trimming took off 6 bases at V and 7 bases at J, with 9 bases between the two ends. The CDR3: CASRAGLEKLFF. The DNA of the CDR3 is TGTGCCAGCAGGGCCGGACTTGAAAAACTGTTTTTT. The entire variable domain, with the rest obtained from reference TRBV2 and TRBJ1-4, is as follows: EPEVTQTPSHQVTQMGQEVILRCVPISNHLYFYWYRQILGQKVEFLVSFYNNEISEKSEIFDDQFSVERPDGSNFTLKIRSTKLEDSAMYFCASRAGLEKLFFGSGTQLSVL.

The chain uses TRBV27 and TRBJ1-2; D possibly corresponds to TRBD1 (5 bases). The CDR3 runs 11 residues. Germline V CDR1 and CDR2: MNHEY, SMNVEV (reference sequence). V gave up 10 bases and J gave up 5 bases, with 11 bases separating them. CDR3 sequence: CATLQGYGYTF. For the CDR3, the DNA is TGTGCCACGCTCCAGGGATATGGCTACACCTTC.

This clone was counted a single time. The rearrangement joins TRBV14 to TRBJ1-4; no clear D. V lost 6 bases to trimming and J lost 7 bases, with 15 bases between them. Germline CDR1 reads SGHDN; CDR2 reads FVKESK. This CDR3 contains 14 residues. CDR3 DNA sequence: TGTGCCAGCAGGATACAGCGGGCGTTTGAAAAACTGTTTTTT. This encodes CASRIQRAFEKLFF.

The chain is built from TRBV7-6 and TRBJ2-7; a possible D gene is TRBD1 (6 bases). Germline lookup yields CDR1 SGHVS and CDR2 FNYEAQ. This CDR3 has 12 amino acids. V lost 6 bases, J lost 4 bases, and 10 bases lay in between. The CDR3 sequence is CASSQGLYEQYF. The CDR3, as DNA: TGTGCCAGCAGTCAGGGGTTGTACGAGCAGTACTTC.

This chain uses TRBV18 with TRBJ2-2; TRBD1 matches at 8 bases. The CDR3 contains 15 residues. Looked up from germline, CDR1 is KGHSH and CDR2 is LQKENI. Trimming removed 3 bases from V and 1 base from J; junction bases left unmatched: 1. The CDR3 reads CASSPGQGNTGELFF. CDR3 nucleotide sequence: TGTGCCAGCTCACCCGGACAGGGGAACACCGGGGAGCTGTTTTTT.

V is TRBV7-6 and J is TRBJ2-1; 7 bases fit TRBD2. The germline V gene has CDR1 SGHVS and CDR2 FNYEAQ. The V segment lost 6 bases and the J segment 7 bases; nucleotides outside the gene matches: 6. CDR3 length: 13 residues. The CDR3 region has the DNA TGTGCCAGCAGTATATCTAGCGGAAATGAGCAGTTCTTC. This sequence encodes CASSISSGNEQFF.

CDR3 sequence (DNA): TGTGCCAGCAGTTATTACAGTGGAAACACCATATATTTT. Amino acids: CASSYYSGNTIYF. V gene TRBV28 combines with J gene TRBJ1-3, with no clear D. The V end was cut by 4 bases, the J end by 3 bases, with 7 bases between. Germline CDR1 and CDR2: MDHEN and SYDVKM. The CDR3 spans 13 residues. The whole variable domain, remainder taken from reference TRBV28 and TRBJ1-3, is DVKVTQSSRYLVKRTGEKVFLECVQDMDHENMFWYRQDPGLGLRLIYFSYDVKMKEKGDIPEGYSVSREKKERFSLILESASTNQTSMYLCASSYYSGNTIYFGEGSWLTVV.

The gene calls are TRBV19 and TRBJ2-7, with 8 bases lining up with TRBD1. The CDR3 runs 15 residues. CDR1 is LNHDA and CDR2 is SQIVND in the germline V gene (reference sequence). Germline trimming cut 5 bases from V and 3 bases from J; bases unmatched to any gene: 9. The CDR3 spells CASSRLPDRDYEQYF. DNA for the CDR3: TGTGCCAGTAGTCGTCTCCCGGACAGGGACTACGAGCAGTACTTC.

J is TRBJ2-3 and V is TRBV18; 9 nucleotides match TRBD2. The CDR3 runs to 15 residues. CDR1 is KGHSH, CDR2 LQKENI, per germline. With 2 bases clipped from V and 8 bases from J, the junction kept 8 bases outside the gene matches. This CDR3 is CASSPAGGLVGTQYF. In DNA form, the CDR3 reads TGTGCCAGCTCACCAGCGGGAGGGCTCGTCGGTACGCAGTATTTT.

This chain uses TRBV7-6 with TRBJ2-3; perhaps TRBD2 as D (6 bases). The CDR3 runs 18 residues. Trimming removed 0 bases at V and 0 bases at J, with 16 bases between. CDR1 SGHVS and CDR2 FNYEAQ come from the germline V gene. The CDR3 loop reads CASSLALGGATSTDTQYF. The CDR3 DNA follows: TGTGCCAGCAGCTTAGCTCTGGGCGGGGCGACTAGCACAGATACGCAGTATTTT.

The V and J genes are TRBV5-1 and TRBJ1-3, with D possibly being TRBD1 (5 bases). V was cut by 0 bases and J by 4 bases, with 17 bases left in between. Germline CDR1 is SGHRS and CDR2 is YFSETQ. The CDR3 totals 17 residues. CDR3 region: CASSLVQGRVSGNTIYF. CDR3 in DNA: TGCGCCAGCAGCTTGGTTCAGGGCAGAGTATCCGGAAACACCATATATTTT.

CDR3 loop: CASTAQGTYTSGSGETQYF. DNA for the CDR3: TGTGCCAGCACCGCACAGGGGACGTACACTAGCGGGAGCGGGGAGACCCAGTACTTC. The chain employs TRBV28 and TRBJ2-5, with TRBD2 matching 11 bases. CDR1 and CDR2 (germline): MDHEN, SYDVKM. Trimming at V came to 7 bases and at J to 5 bases, leaving 21 bases not matched to a gene. The CDR3 sequence is 19 residues long.

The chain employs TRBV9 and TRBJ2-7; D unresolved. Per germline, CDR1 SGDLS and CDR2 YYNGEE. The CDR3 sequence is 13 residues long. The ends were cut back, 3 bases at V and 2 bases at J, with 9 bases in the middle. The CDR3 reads CASSEPGAYEQYF. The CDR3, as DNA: TGTGCCAGCAGCGAACCCGGAGCCTACGAGCAGTACTTC.

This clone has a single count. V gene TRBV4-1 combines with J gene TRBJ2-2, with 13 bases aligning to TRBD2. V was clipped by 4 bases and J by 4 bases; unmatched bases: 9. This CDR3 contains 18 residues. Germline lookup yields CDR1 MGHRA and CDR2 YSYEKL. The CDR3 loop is CASSPLGTSGKGTGELFF. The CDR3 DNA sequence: TGCGCCAGCAGCCCTCTAGGGACTAGCGGGAAGGGCACCGGGGAGCTGTTTTTT.

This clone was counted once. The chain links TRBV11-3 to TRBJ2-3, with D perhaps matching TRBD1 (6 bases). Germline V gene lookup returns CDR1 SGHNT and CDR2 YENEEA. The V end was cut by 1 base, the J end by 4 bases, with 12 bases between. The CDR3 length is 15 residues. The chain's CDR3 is CASSLVPGAADTQYF. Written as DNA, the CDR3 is TGTGCCAGCAGCTTAGTCCCAGGGGCGGCAGATACGCAGTATTTT. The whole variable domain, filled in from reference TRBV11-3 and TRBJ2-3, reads EAGVVQSPRYKIIEKKQPVAFWCNPISGHNTLYWYLQNLGQGPELLIRYENEEAVDDSQLPKDRFSAERLKGVDSTLKIQPAELGDSAVYLCASSLVPGAADTQYFGPGTRLTVL.

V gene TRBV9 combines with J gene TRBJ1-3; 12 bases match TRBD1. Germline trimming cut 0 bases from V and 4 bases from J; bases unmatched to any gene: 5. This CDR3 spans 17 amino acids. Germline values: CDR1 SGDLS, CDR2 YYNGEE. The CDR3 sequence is CASSVGGQGAAGNTIYF. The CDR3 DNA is TGTGCCAGCAGCGTAGGGGGACAGGGGGCCGCCGGAAACACCATATATTTT.

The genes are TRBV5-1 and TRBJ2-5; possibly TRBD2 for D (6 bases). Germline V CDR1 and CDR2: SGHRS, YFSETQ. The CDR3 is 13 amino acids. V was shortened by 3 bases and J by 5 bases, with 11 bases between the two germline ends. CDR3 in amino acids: CASSSEGWETQYF. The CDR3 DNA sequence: TGCGCCAGCAGCTCGGAGGGGTGGGAGACCCAGTACTTC.

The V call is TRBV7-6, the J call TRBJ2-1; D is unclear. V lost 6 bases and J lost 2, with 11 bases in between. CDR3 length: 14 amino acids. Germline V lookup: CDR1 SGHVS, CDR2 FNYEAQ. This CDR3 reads CASSWAGAYNEQFF. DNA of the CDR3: TGTGCCAGCAGTTGGGCAGGCGCCTACAATGAGCAGTTCTTC.

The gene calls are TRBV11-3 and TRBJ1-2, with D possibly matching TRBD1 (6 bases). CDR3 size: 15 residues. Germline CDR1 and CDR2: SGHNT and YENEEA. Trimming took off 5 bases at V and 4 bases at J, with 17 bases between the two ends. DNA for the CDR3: TGTGCCAGCAGCAGAGACCGGGACATTGTCTATGGCTACACCTTC. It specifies CASSRDRDIVYGYTF.

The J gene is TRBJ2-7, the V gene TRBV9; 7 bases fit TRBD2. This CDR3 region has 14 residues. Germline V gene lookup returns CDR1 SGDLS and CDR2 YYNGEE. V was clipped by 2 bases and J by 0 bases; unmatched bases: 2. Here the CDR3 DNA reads TGTGCCAGCAGCGTCCGGGACTACTCCTACGAGCAGTACTTC. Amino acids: CASSVRDYSYEQYF.

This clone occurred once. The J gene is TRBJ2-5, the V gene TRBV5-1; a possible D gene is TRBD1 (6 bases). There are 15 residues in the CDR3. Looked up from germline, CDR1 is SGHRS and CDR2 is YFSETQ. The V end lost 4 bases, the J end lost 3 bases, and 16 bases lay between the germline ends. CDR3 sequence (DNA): TGCGCCAGCAGCGTCCGGGACACAATAAAAGAGACCCAGTACTTC. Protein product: CASSVRDTIKETQYF.

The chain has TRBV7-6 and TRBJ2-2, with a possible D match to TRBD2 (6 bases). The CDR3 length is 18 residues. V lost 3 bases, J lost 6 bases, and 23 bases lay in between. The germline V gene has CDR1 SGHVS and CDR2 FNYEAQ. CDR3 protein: CASSFHLRRRELPGELFF. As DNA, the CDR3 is TGTGCCAGCAGCTTCCACCTACGAAGGAGGGAGTTACCCGGGGAGCTGTTTTTT.

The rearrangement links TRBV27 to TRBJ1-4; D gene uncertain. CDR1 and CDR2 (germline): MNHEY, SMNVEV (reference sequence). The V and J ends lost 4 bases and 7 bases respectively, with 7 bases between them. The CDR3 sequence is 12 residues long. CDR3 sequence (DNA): TGTGCCAGCAGTTGGGGAGGTGAAAAACTGTTTTTT. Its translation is CASSWGGEKLFF.

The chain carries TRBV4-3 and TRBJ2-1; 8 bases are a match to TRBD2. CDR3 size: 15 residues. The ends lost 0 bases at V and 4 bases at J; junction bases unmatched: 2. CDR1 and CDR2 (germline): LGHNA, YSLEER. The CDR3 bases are TGCGCCAGCAGCCAAGAACTAGCGGCTTACAATGAGCAGTTCTTC. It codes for CASSQELAAYNEQFF.

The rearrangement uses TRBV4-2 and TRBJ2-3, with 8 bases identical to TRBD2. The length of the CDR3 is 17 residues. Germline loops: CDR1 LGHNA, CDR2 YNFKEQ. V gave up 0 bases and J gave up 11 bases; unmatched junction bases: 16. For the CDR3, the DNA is TGTGCCAGCAGCCAAGATCTTTCAGGGACTAGGCTCATCGGGCAGTATTTT. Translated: CASSQDLSGTRLIGQYF.

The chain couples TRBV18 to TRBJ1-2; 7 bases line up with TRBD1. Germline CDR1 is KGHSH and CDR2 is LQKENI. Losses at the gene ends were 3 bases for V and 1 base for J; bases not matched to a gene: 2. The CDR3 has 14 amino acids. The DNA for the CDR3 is TGTGCCAGCTCACCGACAGGGTATAACTATGGCTACACCTTC. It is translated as CASSPTGYNYGYTF.

The CDR3 nucleotides read TGCGCCAGCAGCCAAAGCCGGGGTGCGAGGCCGCATTTCTACGAGCAGTACTTC. Its protein is CASSQSRGARPHFYEQYF. V is TRBV5-1 and J is TRBJ2-7; D possibly corresponds to TRBD2 (5 bases). CDR1 and CDR2 (germline): SGHRS, YFSETQ. Trimming pared 4 bases from V and 3 bases from J, leaving 26 bases between. The CDR3 is 18 amino acids.

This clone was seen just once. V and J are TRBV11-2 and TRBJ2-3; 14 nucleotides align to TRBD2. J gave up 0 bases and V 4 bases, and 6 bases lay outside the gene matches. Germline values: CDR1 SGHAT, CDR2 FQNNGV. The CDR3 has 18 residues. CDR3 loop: CASSSGLAGGASTDTQYF. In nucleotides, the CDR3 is TGTGCCAGCAGCTCCGGACTAGCGGGAGGCGCTAGCACAGATACGCAGTATTTT.

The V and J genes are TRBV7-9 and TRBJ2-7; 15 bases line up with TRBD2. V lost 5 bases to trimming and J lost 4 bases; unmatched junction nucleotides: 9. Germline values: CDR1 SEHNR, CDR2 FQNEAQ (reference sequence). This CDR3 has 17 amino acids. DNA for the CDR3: TGTGCCAGCAGCAAGAGGACTAGCGGGAGGGCCGGGTACGAGCAGTACTTC. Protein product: CASSKRTSGRAGYEQYF.

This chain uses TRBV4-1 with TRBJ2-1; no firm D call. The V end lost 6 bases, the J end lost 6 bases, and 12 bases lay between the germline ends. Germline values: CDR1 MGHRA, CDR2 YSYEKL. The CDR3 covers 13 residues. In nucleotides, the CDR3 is TGCGCCAGCAGGAGTCCCGACTCCAATGAGCAGTTCTTC. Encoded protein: CASRSPDSNEQFF.

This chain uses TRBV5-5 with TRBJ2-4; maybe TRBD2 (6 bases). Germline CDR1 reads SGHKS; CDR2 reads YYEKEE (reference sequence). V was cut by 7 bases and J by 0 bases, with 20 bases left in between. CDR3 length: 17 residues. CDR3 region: CASLDPKGGIAKNIQYF. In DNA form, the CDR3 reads TGTGCCAGCCTCGACCCCAAAGGAGGGATAGCCAAAAACATTCAGTACTTC.